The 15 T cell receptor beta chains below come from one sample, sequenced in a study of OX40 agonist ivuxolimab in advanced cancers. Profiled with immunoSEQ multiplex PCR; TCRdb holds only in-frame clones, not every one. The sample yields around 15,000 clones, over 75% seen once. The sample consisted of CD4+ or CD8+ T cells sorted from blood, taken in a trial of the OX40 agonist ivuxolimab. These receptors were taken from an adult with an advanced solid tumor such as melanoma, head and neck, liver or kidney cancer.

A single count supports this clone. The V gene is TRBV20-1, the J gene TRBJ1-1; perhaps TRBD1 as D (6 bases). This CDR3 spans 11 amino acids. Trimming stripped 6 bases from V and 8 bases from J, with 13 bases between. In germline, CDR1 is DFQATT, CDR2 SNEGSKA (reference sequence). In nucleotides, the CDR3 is TGCAGTGCAAACTCCCAGGGGGAAGCTTTCTTT. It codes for CSANSQGEAFF.

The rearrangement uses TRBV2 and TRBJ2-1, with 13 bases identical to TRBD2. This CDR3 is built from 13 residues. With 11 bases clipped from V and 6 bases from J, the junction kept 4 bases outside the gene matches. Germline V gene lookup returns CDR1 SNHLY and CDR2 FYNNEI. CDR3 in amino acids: CAGLAGEANEQFF. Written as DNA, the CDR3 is TGTGCCGGACTAGCGGGAGAGGCCAATGAGCAGTTCTTC.

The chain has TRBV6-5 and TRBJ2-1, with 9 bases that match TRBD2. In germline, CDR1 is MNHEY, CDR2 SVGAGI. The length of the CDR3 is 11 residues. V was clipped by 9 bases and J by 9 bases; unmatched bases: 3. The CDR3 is CASHSGSEQFF. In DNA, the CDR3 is TGTGCCAGTCATAGCGGGAGTGAGCAGTTCTTC.

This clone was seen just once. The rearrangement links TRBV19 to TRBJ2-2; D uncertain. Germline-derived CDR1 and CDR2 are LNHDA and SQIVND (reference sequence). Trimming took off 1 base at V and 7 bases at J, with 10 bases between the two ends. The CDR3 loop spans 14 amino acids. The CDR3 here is CASSIGALGGELFF. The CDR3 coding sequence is TGTGCCAGTAGTATAGGGGCGCTCGGCGGGGAGCTGTTTTTT. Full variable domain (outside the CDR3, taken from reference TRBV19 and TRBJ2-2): DGGITQSPKYLFRKEGQNVTLSCEQNLNHDAMYWYRQDPGQGLRLIYYSQIVNDFQKGDIAEGYSVSREKKESFPLTVTSAQKNPTAFYLCASSIGALGGELFFGEGSRLTVL.

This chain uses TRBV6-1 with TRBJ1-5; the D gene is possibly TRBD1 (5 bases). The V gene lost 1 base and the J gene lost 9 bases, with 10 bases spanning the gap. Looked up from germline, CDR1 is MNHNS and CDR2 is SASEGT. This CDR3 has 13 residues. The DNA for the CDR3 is TGTGCCAGCAGTGAAGGGGGGTTTTTGCCCCAGCATTTT. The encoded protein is CASSEGGFLPQHF.

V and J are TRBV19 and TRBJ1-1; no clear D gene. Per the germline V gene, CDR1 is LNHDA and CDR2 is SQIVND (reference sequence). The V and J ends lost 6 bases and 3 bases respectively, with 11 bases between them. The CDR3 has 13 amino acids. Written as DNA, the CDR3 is TGTGCCAGTAGAAAATCAGAGGACACTGAAGCTTTCTTT. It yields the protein CASRKSEDTEAFF. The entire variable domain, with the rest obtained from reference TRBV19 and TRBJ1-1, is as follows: DGGITQSPKYLFRKEGQNVTLSCEQNLNHDAMYWYRQDPGQGLRLIYYSQIVNDFQKGDIAEGYSVSREKKESFPLTVTSAQKNPTAFYLCASRKSEDTEAFFGQGTRLTVV.

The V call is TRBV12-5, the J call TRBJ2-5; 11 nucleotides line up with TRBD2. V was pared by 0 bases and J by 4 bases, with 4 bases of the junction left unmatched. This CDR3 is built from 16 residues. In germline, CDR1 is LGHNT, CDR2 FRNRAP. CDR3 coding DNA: TGTGCTAGTGGTTTGGTAACTAGCGGGAGTCGAGAGACCCAGTACTTC. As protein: CASGLVTSGSRETQYF.

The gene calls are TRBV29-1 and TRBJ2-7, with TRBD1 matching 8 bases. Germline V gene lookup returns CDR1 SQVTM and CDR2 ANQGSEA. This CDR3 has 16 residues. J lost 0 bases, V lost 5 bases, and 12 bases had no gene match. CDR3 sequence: CSVPSGTGGSSYEQYF. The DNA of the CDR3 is TGCAGCGTTCCTTCAGGGACAGGCGGTAGCTCCTACGAGCAGTACTTC.

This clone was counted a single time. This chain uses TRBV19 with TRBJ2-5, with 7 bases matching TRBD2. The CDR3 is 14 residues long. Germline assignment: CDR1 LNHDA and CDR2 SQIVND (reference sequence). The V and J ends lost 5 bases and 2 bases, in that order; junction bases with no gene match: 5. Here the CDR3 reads CASSPAGKQETQYF. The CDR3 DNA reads TGTGCCAGTAGTCCAGCGGGAAAACAAGAGACCCAGTACTTC.

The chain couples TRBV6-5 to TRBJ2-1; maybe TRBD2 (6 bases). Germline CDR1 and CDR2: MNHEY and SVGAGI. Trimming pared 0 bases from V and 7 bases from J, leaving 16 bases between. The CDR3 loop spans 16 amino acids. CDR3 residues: CASSYSLGGTGNEQFF. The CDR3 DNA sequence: TGTGCCAGCAGTTACTCGCTTGGAGGGACGGGGAATGAGCAGTTCTTC.

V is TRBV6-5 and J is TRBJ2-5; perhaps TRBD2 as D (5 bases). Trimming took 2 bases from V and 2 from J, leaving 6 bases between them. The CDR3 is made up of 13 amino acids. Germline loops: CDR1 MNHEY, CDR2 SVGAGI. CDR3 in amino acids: CASSYDYQETQYF. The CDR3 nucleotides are TGTGCCAGCAGTTACGACTATCAAGAGACCCAGTACTTC.

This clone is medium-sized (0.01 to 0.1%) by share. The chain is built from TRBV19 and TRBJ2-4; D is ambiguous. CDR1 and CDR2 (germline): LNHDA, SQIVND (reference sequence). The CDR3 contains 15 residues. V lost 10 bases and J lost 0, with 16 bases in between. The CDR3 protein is CAKYGLLLAKNIQYF. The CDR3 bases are TGTGCCAAATACGGCCTTCTGTTAGCCAAAAACATTCAGTACTTC.

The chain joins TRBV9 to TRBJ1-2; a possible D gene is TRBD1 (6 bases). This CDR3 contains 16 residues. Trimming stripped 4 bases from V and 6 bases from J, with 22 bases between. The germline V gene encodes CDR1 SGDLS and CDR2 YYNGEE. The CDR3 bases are TGTGCCAGCAGCCCAGAGGTCCAGGGGTTACCCAATGGCTACACCTTC. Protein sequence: CASSPEVQGLPNGYTF.

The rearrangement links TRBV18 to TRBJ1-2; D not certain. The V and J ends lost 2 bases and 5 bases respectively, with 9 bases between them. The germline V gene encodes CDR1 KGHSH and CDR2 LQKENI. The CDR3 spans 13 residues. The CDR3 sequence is CASSPGQTYGYTF. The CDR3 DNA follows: TGTGCCAGCTCACCAGGGCAGACTTATGGCTACACCTTC.

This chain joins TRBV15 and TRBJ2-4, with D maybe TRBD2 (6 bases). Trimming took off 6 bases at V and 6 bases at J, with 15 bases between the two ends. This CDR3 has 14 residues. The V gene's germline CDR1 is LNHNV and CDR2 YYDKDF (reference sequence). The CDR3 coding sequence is TGTGCCACCAGTCCAGGGACTCCTTTAAACATTCAGTACTTC. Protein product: CATSPGTPLNIQYF.